The 29 T cell receptor beta chains listed next were all sequenced from one sample in a study of cytomegalovirus exposure and HLA in healthy donors. Primers included in the PCR were 60 Vbeta and 13 Jbeta primers. Measured with immunoSEQ multiplex PCR; TCRdb has only the in-frame clones, and not every one. The sample lists some 200,000 clones, approximately 88% seen once, with more than 0.6% in the top ten. What was sequenced was PBMCs. All receptors come from a boy aged 2 to 10 in good health and CMV-seronegative.

This chain joins TRBV11-2 and TRBJ2-7; possibly TRBD1 for D (5 bases). Germline V CDR1 and CDR2: SGHAT, FQNNGV. Trimming stripped 1 base from V and 1 base from J, with 14 bases between. This CDR3 has 16 residues. CDR3 protein: CASSLGTRQRSYEQYF. For the CDR3, the DNA is TGTGCCAGCAGCTTAGGGACGAGACAGCGATCCTACGAGCAGTACTTC.

The genes are TRBV6-5 and TRBJ2-2; the match to TRBD2 covers 7 bases. Per the germline V gene, CDR1 is MNHEY and CDR2 is SVGAGI. The CDR3 is made up of 14 amino acids. Trimming removed 6 bases from V and 5 bases from J; junction bases left unmatched: 6. CDR3 protein: CASSPRGGTGELFF. CDR3 DNA sequence: TGTGCCAGCAGCCCGAGGGGAGGGACCGGGGAGCTGTTTTTT.

This clone has a handful of counts. V usage is TRBV5-5 and J usage is TRBJ2-1; 10 positions agree with TRBD2. Germline-derived CDR1 and CDR2 are SGHKS and YYEKEE (reference sequence). The CDR3 runs 16 residues. V gave up 2 bases and J gave up 0 bases; unmatched junction bases: 2. CDR3 bases: TGTGCCAGCAGCTTCTCTAGCGGGAGCTCCTACAATGAGCAGTTCTTC. Its translation: CASSFSSGSSYNEQFF.

The chain uses TRBV4-2 and TRBJ2-1; 9 bases fit TRBD2. The CDR3 has 17 residues. CDR1 is LGHNA, CDR2 YNFKEQ, per germline. J was trimmed by 2 bases and V by 4 bases; bases with no gene match: 9. The CDR3 nucleotides read TGTGCCAGCAGCCGAGGGCGGGGCGGGGGGGCCTACAATGAGCAGTTCTTC. Its translation: CASSRGRGGGAYNEQFF.

CDR3 residues: CASSGTGVDYGYTF. The CDR3 region has the DNA TGCGCCAGCAGCGGAACAGGGGTCGACTATGGCTACACCTTC. This chain links TRBV5-1 with TRBJ1-2; 7 bases fit TRBD1. CDR1 is SGHRS and CDR2 is YFSETQ in the germline V gene. The junction had 6 bases not matched to a gene; V was cut back by 4 bases and J by 3 bases. The CDR3 loop spans 14 amino acids.

This sequence joins TRBV4-2 and TRBJ2-7; 8 nucleotides match TRBD1. CDR3 size: 19 residues. The germline V gene encodes CDR1 LGHNA and CDR2 YNFKEQ. V lost 0 bases and J lost 7; bases outside the gene matches: 20. This CDR3 reads CASSQDLGSVGTGLREQYF. The DNA for the CDR3 is TGTGCCAGCAGCCAAGATCTGGGTAGCGTCGGGACAGGTCTACGGGAGCAGTACTTC.

The rearrangement joins TRBV20-1 to TRBJ2-4; weak D call: TRBD1 (5 bases). Germline V gene lookup returns CDR1 DFQATT and CDR2 SNEGSKA (reference sequence). Trimming left V 2 bases short and J 13 bases short, with 9 bases between. CDR3 length equals 10 residues. The DNA of the CDR3 is TGCAGTGCTAGACAGGGTCCGCAGTACTTC. Protein product: CSARQGPQYF.

The chain combines TRBV5-5 with TRBJ2-5, with D perhaps matching TRBD1 (7 bases). The germline gives CDR1 SGHKS, CDR2 YYEKEE (reference sequence). CDR3 size: 15 residues. Trimming removed 4 bases at V and 1 base at J, with 14 bases between. CDR3 in DNA: TGTGCCAGCAGCGCGGAGGGGGACAGCCAAGAGACCCAGTACTTC. Translation gives CASSAEGDSQETQYF.

The chain employs TRBV29-1 and TRBJ1-4; 8 nucleotides match TRBD1. J lost 3 bases, V lost 6 bases, and 6 bases had no gene match. CDR3 length equals 14 residues. CDR1 is SQVTM and CDR2 is ANQGSEA in the germline V gene. The CDR3 nucleotides read TGCAGCGTGTACGGACAGGGCCCTAATGAAAAACTGTTTTTT. Translation: CSVYGQGPNEKLFF.

This sequence joins TRBV4-1 and TRBJ1-2; TRBD1 matches 10 bases. This CDR3 is 14 amino acids long. CDR1 is MGHRA, CDR2 YSYEKL, per germline. V was pared by 3 bases and J by 7 bases, with 5 bases of the junction left unmatched. The CDR3 sequence is CASSQGTGVSGYTF. CDR3 sequence (DNA): TGCGCCAGCAGCCAGGGGACAGGGGTAAGTGGCTACACCTTC.

The J gene is TRBJ1-2, the V gene TRBV7-9, with D possibly being TRBD1 (5 bases). V lost 5 bases to trimming and J lost 4 bases, with 14 bases between them. This CDR3 spans 14 amino acids. Germline loops: CDR1 SEHNR, CDR2 FQNEAQ (reference sequence). The CDR3 reads CASSPQRQSYGYTF. The DNA of the CDR3 is TGTGCCAGCAGCCCCCAAAGACAGAGCTATGGCTACACCTTC. Combining the CDR3 with reference TRBV7-9 and TRBJ1-2 gives the whole variable domain DTGVSQNPRHKITKRGQNVTFRCDPISEHNRLYWYRQTLGQGPEFLTYFQNEAQLEKSRLLSDRFSAERPKGSFSTLEIQRTEQGDSAMYLCASSPQRQSYGYTFGSGTRLTVV.

This clone occurred a few times. The genes are TRBV5-6 and TRBJ1-5, with 10 nucleotides matching TRBD1. The CDR3 has 15 amino acids. Looked up from germline, CDR1 is SGHDT and CDR2 is YYEEEE. The V and J ends lost 4 bases and 6 bases, in that order; junction bases with no gene match: 7. DNA of the CDR3: TGTGCCAGCAGCCCGGGACAGGGGTTTGGTCAGCCCCAGCATTTT. It is translated as CASSPGQGFGQPQHF.

The chain recombines TRBV9 with TRBJ1-1, with D unclear. The germline V and J ends were trimmed by 3 bases and 2 bases, with 17 bases remaining between them. The CDR3 is made up of 16 amino acids. Germline V gene lookup returns CDR1 SGDLS and CDR2 YYNGEE. CDR3 in amino acids: CASSAISQVGNTEAFF. In DNA form, the CDR3 reads TGTGCCAGCAGCGCGATTAGTCAGGTGGGCAACACTGAAGCTTTCTTT.

The rearrangement joins TRBV7-9 to TRBJ2-5; D may be TRBD1 (5 bases). Germline V gene data show CDR1 as SEHNR and CDR2 as FQNEAQ (reference sequence). With 5 bases removed from V and 5 bases from J, the gap between germline ends came to 21 bases. This CDR3 has 16 amino acids. The chain's CDR3 is CASSQYRLRGLETQYF. CDR3 in DNA: TGTGCCAGCAGCCAGTACAGGTTGAGAGGTCTGGAGACCCAGTACTTC.

CDR3 residues: CASRSDRTNEKLFF. CDR3 nucleotide sequence: TGTGCCAGCCGTTCGGACAGAACTAATGAAAAACTGTTTTTT. This chain uses TRBV6-6 with TRBJ1-4; D perhaps matches TRBD1 (6 bases). The CDR3 is 14 amino acids. In germline, CDR1 is MNHNY, CDR2 SVGAGI (reference sequence). Trimming cost V 8 bases and J 1 base, with 11 bases left between them.

The V gene is TRBV19, the J gene TRBJ2-1, with 14 nucleotides matching TRBD2. CDR1 and CDR2 from the germline V gene are LNHDA and SQIVND (reference sequence). V gave up 8 bases and J gave up 5 bases; unmatched junction bases: 5. The CDR3 extends over 15 amino acids. CDR3 DNA: TGTGCCAGTGCGTGGGGACTAGCGGGGGACAATGAGCAGTTCTTC. Amino acid sequence: CASAWGLAGDNEQFF.

The chain recombines TRBV9 with TRBJ1-5; D remains unclear. Trimming left V 0 bases short and J 0 bases short, with 4 bases between. The germline CDR1 and CDR2 sequences are SGDLS and YYNGEE. The CDR3 is 14 residues long. CDR3 loop: CASSVEPSNQPQHF. CDR3 in DNA: TGTGCCAGCAGCGTAGAGCCTAGCAATCAGCCCCAGCATTTT. Looking up the rest from reference TRBV9 and TRBJ1-5 gives the full variable domain: DSGVTQTPKHLITATGQRVTLRCSPRSGDLSVYWYQQSLDQGLQFLIQYYNGEERAKGNILERFSAQQFPDLHSELNLSSLELGDSALYFCASSVEPSNQPQHFGDGTRLSIL.

The V call is TRBV7-2, the J call TRBJ2-7; D possibly corresponds to TRBD2 (6 bases). In germline, CDR1 is SGHTA, CDR2 FQGNSA. The germline V and J ends were trimmed by 6 bases and 5 bases, with 17 bases remaining between them. The CDR3 consists of 14 residues. The CDR3 nucleotides are TGTGCCAGCAGACCCCCGGGACTCAAACACGAGCAGTACTTC. Protein product: CASRPPGLKHEQYF.

The chain is built from TRBV15 and TRBJ2-1; TRBD1 aligns across 9 bases. The V gene's germline CDR1 is LNHNV and CDR2 YYDKDF (reference sequence). Trimming took 8 bases from V and 4 from J; bases not matched to a gene: 18. This CDR3 region has 18 residues. The CDR3 region has the DNA TGTGCCACCGCGGGGGACAGGGATCCAGTGGGAATTTACAATGAGCAGTTCTTC. Amino acids: CATAGDRDPVGIYNEQFF. The full variable domain, completed using reference TRBV15 and TRBJ2-1, is DAMVIQNPRYQVTQFGKPVTLSCSQTLNHNVMYWYQQKSSQAPKLLFHYYDKDFNNEADTPDNFQSRRPNTSFCFLDIRSPGLGDTAMYLCATAGDRDPVGIYNEQFFGPGTRLTVL.

The gene calls are TRBV13 and TRBJ2-1, with D tentatively TRBD2 (7 bases). V lost 0 bases and J 4 bases, leaving 16 bases between the germline ends. The CDR3 is made up of 17 amino acids. Germline V lookup: CDR1 PRHDT, CDR2 FYEKMQ (reference sequence). The CDR3 DNA sequence: TGTGCCAGCAGCTTAGGAAGTGGGCGGGGGCAGTACAATGAGCAGTTCTTC. This gives the protein CASSLGSGRGQYNEQFF.

The rearrangement links TRBV30 to TRBJ1-1; D is possibly TRBD1 (6 bases). From germline, CDR1 is GTSNPN and CDR2 SVGIG (reference sequence). This CDR3 is 14 amino acids long. V lost 3 bases, J lost 4 bases, and 15 bases lay in between. CDR3 in amino acids: CAWRPEGQSTEAFF. CDR3 coding DNA: TGTGCCTGGAGGCCAGAGGGACAATCCACTGAAGCTTTCTTT.

The chain combines TRBV11-3 with TRBJ2-3; 7 nucleotides match TRBD1. This CDR3 has 14 residues. The germline gives CDR1 SGHNT, CDR2 YENEEA. Germline trimming cut 1 base from V and 4 bases from J; bases unmatched to any gene: 2. CDR3 sequence reads: CASSLVQGADTQYF. CDR3 nucleotide sequence: TGTGCCAGCAGCTTAGTTCAGGGGGCAGATACGCAGTATTTT.

In this sample, this clone turned up a few times. The chain joins TRBV2 to TRBJ2-7, with 7 bases fitting TRBD2. V lost 3 bases and J lost 5; bases outside the gene matches: 10. The CDR3 sequence is 15 residues long. CDR1 and CDR2 from the germline V gene are SNHLY and FYNNEI. The chain's CDR3 is CASSEYFGRLNEQYF. The CDR3 DNA follows: TGTGCCAGCAGTGAGTACTTCGGGAGGTTGAACGAGCAGTACTTC. Full variable domain (remainder filled in from reference TRBV2 and TRBJ2-7): EPEVTQTPSHQVTQMGQEVILRCVPISNHLYFYWYRQILGQKVEFLVSFYNNEISEKSEIFDDQFSVERPDGSNFTLKIRSTKLEDSAMYFCASSEYFGRLNEQYFGPGTRLTVT.

The chain uses TRBV5-4 and TRBJ2-3; 11 bases agree with TRBD1. CDR3 length equals 16 residues. The J segment lost 7 bases and the V segment lost 0 bases, leaving 7 bases of the junction unmatched. Germline CDR1 reads SGHNT; CDR2 reads YYREEE (reference sequence). In DNA form, the CDR3 reads TGTGCCAGCAGCTTGGGTGGGGACAGGGGGGCAAATACGCAGTATTTT. Its translation: CASSLGGDRGANTQYF.

To note about this clone: Within the sample, other DNA sequences also encode this same CDR3. This CDR3 is CASSLDSNYGYTF. The CDR3 DNA reads as TGTGCCAGCAGCCTGGACAGCAACTATGGCTACACCTTC. The J gene is TRBJ1-2, the V gene TRBV27, with D maybe TRBD1 (6 bases). Trimming stripped 6 bases from V and 2 bases from J, with 10 bases between. The CDR3 totals 13 residues. Germline CDR1 reads MNHEY; CDR2 reads SMNVEV (reference sequence).

This clone was seen more than once but under ten times. Other DNA sequences in the same sample also yield this CDR3. The DNA of the CDR3 is TGTGCCAGCAGCGTAGGACTAGCGGGGGGAACTAGCACAGATACGCAGTATTTT. Its translation is CASSVGLAGGTSTDTQYF. The gene calls are TRBV9 and TRBJ2-3; 13 bases align to TRBD2. The CDR3 contains 18 residues. V lost 0 bases, J lost 0 bases, and 4 bases stayed unmatched. CDR1 is SGDLS, CDR2 YYNGEE, per germline.

This chain joins TRBV9 and TRBJ2-1; TRBD2 matches 13 bases. Germline V gene sequence: CDR1 SGDLS, CDR2 YYNGEE. The ends lost 0 bases at V and 0 bases at J; junction bases unmatched: 0. The CDR3 runs to 17 residues. The CDR3 region has the DNA TGTGCCAGCAGCGTAGGGACTAGCGGGAGCTCCTACAATGAGCAGTTCTTC. Its translation: CASSVGTSGSSYNEQFF.

The rearrangement joins TRBV6-5 to TRBJ1-2; D may be TRBD1 (6 bases). Germline V gene data show CDR1 as MNHEY and CDR2 as SVGAGI. Trimming stripped 2 bases from V and 4 bases from J, with 14 bases between. There are 15 residues in the CDR3. The CDR3 nucleotides read TGTGCCAGCAGTTACCCGGAACAGGGTGGCTATGGCTACACCTTC. This sequence encodes CASSYPEQGGYGYTF.

The chain couples TRBV2 to TRBJ2-5; TRBD2 aligns across 13 bases. With 9 bases clipped from V and 7 bases from J, the junction kept 11 bases outside the gene matches. The CDR3 consists of 15 residues. CDR1 SNHLY and CDR2 FYNNEI come from the germline V gene. CDR3 bases: TGTGCCAGAGGGACTAGCGGGACTCATCGAGGGACCCAGTACTTC. Residues: CARGTSGTHRGTQYF.